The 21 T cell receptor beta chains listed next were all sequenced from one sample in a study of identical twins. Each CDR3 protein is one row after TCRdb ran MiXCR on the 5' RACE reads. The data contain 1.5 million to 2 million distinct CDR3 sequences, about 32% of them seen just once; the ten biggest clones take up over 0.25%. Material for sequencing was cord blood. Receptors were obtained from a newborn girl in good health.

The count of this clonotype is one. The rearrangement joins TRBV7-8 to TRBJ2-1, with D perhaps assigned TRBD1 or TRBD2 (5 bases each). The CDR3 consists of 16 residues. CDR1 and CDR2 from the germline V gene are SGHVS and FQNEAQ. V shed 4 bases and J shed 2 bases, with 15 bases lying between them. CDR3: CASSYLIRDPYNEQFF. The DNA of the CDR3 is TGTGCCAGCAGCTACCTAATCCGGGACCCCTACAATGAGCAGTTCTTC.

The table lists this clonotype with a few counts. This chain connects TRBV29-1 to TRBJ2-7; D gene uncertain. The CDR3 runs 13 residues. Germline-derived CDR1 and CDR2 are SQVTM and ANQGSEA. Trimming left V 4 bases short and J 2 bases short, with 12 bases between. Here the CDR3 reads CSVAGGRAYEQYF. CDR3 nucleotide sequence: TGCAGCGTTGCGGGCGGCCGAGCCTACGAGCAGTACTTC.

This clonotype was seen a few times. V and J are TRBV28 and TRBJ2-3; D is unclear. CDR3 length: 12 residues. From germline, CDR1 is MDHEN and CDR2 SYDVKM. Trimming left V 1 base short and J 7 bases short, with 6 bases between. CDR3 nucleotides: TGTGCCAGCAGTTTATTAGAAAATACGCAGTATTTT. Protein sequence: CASSLLENTQYF.

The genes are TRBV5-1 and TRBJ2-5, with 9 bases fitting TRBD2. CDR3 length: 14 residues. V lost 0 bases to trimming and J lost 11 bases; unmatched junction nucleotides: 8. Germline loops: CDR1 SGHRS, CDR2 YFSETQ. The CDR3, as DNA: TGCGCCAGCAGCTTGGCCCTAGCGGGAACTGAGCAGTACTTC. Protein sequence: CASSLALAGTEQYF.

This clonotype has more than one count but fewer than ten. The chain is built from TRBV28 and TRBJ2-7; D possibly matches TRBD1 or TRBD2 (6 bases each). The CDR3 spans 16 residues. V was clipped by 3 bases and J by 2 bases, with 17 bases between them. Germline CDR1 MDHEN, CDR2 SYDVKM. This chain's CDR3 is CASSFRNGRGPYEQYF. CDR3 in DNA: TGTGCCAGCAGTTTCCGCAATGGACGGGGGCCCTACGAGCAGTACTTC.

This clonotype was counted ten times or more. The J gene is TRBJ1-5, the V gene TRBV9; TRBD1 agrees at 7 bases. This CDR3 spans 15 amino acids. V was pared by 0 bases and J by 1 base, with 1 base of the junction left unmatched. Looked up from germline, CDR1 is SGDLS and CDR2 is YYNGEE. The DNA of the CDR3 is TGTGCCAGCAGCGTAGGACAGGGAAGCAATCAGCCCCAGCATTTT. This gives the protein CASSVGQGSNQPQHF.

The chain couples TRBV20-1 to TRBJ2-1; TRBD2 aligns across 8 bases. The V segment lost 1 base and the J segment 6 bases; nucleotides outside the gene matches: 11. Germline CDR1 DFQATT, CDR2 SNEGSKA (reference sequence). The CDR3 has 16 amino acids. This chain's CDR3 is CSARGPRAGATNEQFF. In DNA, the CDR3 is TGCAGTGCTAGAGGTCCTAGAGCGGGGGCGACCAATGAGCAGTTCTTC.

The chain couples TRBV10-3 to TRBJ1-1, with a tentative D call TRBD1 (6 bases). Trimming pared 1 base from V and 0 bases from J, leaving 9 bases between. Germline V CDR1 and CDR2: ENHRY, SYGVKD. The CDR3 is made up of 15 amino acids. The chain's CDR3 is CAISEWGHLNTEAFF. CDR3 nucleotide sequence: TGTGCCATCAGTGAGTGGGGACACTTGAACACTGAAGCTTTCTTT.

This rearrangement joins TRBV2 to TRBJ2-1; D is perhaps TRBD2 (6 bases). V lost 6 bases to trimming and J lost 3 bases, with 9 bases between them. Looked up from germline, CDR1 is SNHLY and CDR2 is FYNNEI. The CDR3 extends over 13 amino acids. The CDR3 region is CASSRTIYNEQFF. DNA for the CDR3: TGTGCCAGCAGCCGGACTATCTACAATGAGCAGTTCTTC.

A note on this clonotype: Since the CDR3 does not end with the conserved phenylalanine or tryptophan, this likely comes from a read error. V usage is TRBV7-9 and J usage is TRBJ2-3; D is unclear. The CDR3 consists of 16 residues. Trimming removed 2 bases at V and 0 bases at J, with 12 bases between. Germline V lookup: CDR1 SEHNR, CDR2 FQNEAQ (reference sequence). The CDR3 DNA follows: TGTGCCAGCAGCTTACCCGCTAGACGAAGCACAGATACGCAGTATCTT. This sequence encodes CASSLPARRSTDTQYL.

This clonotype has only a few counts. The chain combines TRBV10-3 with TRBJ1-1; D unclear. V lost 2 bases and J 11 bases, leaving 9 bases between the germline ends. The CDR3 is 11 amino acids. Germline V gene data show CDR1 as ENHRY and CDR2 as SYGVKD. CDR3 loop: CAISEGIWAFF. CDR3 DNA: TGTGCCATCAGTGAGGGGATCTGGGCTTTCTTT.

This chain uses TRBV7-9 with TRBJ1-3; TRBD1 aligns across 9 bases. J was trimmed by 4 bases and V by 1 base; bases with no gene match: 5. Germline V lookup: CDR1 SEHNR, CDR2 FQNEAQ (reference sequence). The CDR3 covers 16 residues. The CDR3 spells CASSLGPTGGGNTIYF. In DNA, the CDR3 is TGTGCCAGCAGCTTAGGTCCGACAGGGGGAGGAAACACCATATATTTT.

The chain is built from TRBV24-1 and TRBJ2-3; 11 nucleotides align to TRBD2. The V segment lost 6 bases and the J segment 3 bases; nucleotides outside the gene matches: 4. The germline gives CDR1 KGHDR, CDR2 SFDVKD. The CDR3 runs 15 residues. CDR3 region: CATSWSSGRTDTQYF. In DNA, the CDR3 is TGTGCCACCAGTTGGTCTAGCGGGAGGACAGATACGCAGTATTTT.

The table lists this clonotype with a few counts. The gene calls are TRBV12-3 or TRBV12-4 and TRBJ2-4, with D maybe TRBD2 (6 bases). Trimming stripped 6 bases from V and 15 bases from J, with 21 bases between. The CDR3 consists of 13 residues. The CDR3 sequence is CASRSGTSARLYF. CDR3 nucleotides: TGTGCCAGCAGGTCTGGGACTTCGGCTCGGCTGTACTTC.

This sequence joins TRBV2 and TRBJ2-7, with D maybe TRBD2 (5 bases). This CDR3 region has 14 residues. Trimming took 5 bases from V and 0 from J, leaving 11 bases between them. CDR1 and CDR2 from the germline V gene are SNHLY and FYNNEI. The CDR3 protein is CASSSSSSSYEQYF. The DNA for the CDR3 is TGTGCCAGCAGTTCTAGCAGTAGCTCCTACGAGCAGTACTTC.

This CDR3 is CAISAEQYF. The CDR3 region has the DNA TGTGCCATCAGTGCCGAGCAGTACTTC. This chain connects TRBV10-3 to TRBJ2-7; unclear D gene. With 4 bases removed from V and 6 bases from J, the gap between germline ends came to 1 base. Per the germline V gene, CDR1 is ENHRY and CDR2 is SYGVKD. This CDR3 contains 9 residues.

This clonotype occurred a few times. The CDR3 DNA reads as TGTGCCAGCAGCTTAGAACGGGAGGAAGAGTACTTC. Residues: CASSLEREEEYF. The chain links TRBV13 to TRBJ2-7, with TRBD2 matching over 7 bases. The CDR3 has 12 residues. J lost 11 bases, V lost 1 base, and 5 bases had no gene match. The germline CDR1 and CDR2 sequences are PRHDT and FYEKMQ (reference sequence).

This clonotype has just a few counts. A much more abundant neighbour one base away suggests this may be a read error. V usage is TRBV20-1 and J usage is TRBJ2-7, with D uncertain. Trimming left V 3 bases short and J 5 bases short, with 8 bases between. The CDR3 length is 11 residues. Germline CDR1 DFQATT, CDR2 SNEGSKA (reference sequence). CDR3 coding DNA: TGCAGTGCTAGGGAGAGGAACGAGCAGTACTTC. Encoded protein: CSARERNEQYF.

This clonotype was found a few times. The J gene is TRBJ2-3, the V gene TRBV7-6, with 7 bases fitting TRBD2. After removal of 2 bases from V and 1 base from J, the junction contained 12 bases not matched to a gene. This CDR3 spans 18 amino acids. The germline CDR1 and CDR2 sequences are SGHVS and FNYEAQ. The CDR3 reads CASSLYGSGGSGTDTQYF. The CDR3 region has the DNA TGTGCCAGCAGCTTATACGGGTCGGGAGGAAGTGGCACAGATACGCAGTATTTT. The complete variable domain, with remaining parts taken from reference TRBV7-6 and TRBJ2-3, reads GAGVSQSPRYKVTKRGQDVALRCDPISGHVSLYWYRQALGQGPEFLTYFNYEAQQDKSGLPNDRFSAERPEGSISTLTIQRTEQRDSAMYRCASSLYGSGGSGTDTQYFGPGTRLTVL.

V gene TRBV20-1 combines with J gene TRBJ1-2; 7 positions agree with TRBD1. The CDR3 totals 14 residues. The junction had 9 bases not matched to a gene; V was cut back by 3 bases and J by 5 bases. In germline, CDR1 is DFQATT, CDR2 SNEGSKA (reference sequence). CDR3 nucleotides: TGCAGTGCTAGTAGCGCCAGGGGGTGGTATGGCTACACCTTC. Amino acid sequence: CSASSARGWYGYTF.

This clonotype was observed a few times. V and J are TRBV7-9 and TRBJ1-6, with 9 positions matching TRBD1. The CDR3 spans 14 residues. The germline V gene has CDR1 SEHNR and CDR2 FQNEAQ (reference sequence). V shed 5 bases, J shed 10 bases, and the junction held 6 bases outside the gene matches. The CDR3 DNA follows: TGTGCCAGCAGCACGGGACAGGGTTACTCACCCCTCCACTTT. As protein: CASSTGQGYSPLHF.